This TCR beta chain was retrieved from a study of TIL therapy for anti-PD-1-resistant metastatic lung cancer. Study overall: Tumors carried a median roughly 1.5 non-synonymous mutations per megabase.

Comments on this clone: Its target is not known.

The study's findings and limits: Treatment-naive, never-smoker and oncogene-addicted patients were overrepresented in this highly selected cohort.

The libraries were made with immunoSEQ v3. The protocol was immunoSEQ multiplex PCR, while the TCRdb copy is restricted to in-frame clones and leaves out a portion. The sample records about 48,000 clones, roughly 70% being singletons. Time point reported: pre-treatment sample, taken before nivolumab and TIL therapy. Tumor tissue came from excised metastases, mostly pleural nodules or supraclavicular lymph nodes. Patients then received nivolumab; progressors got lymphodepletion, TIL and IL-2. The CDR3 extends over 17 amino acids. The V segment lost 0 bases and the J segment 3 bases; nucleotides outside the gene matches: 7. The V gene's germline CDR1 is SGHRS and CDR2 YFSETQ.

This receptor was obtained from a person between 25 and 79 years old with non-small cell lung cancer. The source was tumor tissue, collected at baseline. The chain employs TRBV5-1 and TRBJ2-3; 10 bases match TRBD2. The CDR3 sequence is CASSLVGLAGETDTQYF. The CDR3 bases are TGCGCCAGCAGCTTGGTTGGGCTAGCGGGAGAGACAGATACGCAGTATTTT.